The sequence of this T cell receptor beta chain was determined in a study of blood T cell repertoires in COVID-19. Study-wide background: Acute and convalescent COVID-19 samples came from the United States, Italy and Spain. PBMCs, B-cell-depleted T cells, or T cells were the source of the cDNA or gDNA that made up the material.

Original processing methods: Estimation of nucleated cell counts relied on the amplification of reference gene primers. Some clones are missing from TCRdb's copy, which holds only in-frame ones; the method was immunoSEQ multiplex PCR. V and J calls and clone size are as listed in that table; D and trimming were resolved from the DNA. There are just over 200,000 clones in the sample; around 80% occur only once, and 5.5% lies in the top ten. This CDR3 has 15 amino acids. V trimming: 5 bases; J trimming: 4 bases; junction bases outside the gene matches: 9. CDR1 is SGHRS, CDR2 YFSETQ, per germline. Sequencing was performed on peripheral blood. This sequence joins TRBV5-1 and TRBJ2-3; 8 bases line up with TRBD1. This TCR was recovered from a woman in her seventies with acute or convalescent COVID-19. CDR3 residues: CASSYGQGGSDTQYF. The CDR3 DNA follows: TGCGCCAGCAGTTACGGACAGGGTGGTTCAGATACGCAGTATTTT.